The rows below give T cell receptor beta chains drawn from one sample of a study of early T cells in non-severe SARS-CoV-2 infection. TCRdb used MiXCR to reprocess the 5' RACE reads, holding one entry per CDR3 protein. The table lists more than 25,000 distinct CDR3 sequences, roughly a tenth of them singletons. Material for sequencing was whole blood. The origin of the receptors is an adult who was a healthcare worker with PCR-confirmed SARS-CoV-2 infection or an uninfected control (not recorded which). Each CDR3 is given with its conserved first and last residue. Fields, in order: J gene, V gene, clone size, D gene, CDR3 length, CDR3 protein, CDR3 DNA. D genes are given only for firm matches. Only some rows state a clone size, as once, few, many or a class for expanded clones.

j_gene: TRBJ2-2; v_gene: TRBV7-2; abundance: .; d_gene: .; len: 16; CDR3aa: CASSPSSRGNTGELFF; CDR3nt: TGTGCCAGCAGCCCTTCGAGCAGGGGGAACACCGGGGAGCTGTTTTTT
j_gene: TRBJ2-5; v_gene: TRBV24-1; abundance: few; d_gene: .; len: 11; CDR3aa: CATAAGETQYF; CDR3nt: TGTGCCACCGCGGCGGGTGAGACCCAGTACTTC
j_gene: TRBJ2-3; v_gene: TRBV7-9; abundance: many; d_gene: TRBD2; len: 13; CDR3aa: CASTLIGEGTQYF; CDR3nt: TGTGCCAGCACCCTTATAGGGGAGGGGACGCAGTATTTT
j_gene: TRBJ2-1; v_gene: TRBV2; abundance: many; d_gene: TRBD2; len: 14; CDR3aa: CASSGTRGNNEQFF; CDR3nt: TGTGCCAGCAGTGGGACTAGGGGTAACAATGAGCAGTTCTTC
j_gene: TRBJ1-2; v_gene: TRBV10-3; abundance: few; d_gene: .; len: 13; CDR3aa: CAISEGADYGYTF; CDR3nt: TGTGCCATCAGTGAGGGAGCAGACTATGGCTACACCTTC
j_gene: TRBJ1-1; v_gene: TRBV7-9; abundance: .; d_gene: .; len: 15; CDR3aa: CASRRTRGGLTEAFF; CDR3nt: TGTGCCAGCAGACGCACTCGTGGGGGTCTTACTGAAGCTTTCTTT
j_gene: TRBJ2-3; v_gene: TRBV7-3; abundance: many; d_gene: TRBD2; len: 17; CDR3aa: CASSAGLAGPIGDTQYF; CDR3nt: TGTGCCAGCAGCGCGGGGCTAGCGGGGCCCATTGGAGATACGCAGTATTTT
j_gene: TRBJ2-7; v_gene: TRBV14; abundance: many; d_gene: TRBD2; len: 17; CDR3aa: CASSQYTSGGSSYEQYF; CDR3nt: TGTGCCAGCAGCCAATATACTAGCGGGGGTAGCTCCTACGAGCAGTACTTC
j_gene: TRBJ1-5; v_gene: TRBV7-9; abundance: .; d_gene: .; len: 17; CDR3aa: CASSLGGTRLSNQPQHF; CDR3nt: TGTGCCAGCAGCTTAGGCGGGACACGTCTTAGCAATCAGCCCCAGCATTTT
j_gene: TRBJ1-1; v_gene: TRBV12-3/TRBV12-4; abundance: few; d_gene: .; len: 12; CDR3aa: CASSPFVTEAFF; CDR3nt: TGTGCCAGCAGTCCGTTTGTCACTGAAGCTTTCTTT
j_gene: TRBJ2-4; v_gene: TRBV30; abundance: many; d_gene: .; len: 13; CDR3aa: CAWSVTQGTMEYF; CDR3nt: TGTGCCTGGAGTGTAACGCAGGGGACAATGGAGTACTTC
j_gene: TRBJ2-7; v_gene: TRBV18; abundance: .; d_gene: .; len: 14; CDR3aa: CASSPRSATYEQYF; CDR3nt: TGTGCCAGCTCACCACGGTCCGCAACCTACGAGCAGTACTTC
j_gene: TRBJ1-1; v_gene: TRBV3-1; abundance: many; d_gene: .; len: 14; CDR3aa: CASSLSLSSTEAFF; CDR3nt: TGTGCCAGCAGCCTCTCCCTTAGTAGCACTGAAGCTTTCTTT
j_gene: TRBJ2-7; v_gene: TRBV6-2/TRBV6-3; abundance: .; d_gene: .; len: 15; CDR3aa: CTSSYPEKISYEQYF; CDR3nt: TGTACCAGCAGTTACCCGGAGAAAATCAGCTACGAGCAGTACTTC
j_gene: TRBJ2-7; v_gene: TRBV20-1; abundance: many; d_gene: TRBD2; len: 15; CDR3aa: CSAQTSGGTFDEQYF; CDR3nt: TGCAGTGCTCAAACTAGCGGGGGAACCTTCGACGAGCAGTACTTC
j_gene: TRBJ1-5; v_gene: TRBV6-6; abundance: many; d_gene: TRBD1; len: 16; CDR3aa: CASSYEQGVSNQPQHF; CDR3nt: TGTGCCAGCAGTTACGAACAGGGGGTAAGCAATCAGCCCCAGCATTTT
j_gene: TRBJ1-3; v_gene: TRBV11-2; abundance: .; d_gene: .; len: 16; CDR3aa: CASSARDVSSGNTIYF; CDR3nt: TGTGCCAGCAGCGCAAGGGACGTCAGCTCTGGAAACACCATATATTTT
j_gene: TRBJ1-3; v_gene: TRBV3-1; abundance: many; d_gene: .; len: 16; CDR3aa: CASSQGTEGRGNTIYF; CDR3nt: TGTGCCAGCAGCCAAGGGACGGAAGGGCGCGGAAACACCATATATTTT
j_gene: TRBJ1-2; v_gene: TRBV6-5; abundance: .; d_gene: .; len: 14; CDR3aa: CASSRGSPDYGYTF; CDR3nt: TGTGCCAGCAGCCGAGGGTCTCCCGACTATGGCTACACCTTC
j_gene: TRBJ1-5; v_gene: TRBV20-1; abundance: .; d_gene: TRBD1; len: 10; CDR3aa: CSAQGEPQHF; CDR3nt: TGCAGTGCTCAGGGGGAACCCCAGCATTTT
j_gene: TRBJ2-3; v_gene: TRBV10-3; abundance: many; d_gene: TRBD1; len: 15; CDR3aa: CAINSGGAPTDTQYF; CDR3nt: TGTGCCATCAATTCAGGGGGCGCCCCGACAGATACGCAGTATTTT
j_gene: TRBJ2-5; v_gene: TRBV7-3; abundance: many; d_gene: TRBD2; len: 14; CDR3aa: CASSNGTRSETQYF; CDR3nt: TGTGCCAGCAGCAATGGGACTAGAAGTGAGACCCAGTACTTC
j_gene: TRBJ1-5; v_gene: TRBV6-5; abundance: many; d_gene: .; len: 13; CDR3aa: CASSYDPNQPQHF; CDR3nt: TGTGCCAGCAGTTACGACCCCAATCAGCCCCAGCATTTT
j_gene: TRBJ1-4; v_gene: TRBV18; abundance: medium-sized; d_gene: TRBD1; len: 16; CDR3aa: CASSSGQGATNEKLFF; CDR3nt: TGTGCCAGCTCATCGGGACAGGGGGCGACTAATGAAAAACTGTTTTTT
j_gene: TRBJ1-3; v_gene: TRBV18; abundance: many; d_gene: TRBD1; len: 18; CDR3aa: CASSPQGQGASSGNTIYF; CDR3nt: TGTGCCAGCTCACCACAGGGACAGGGGGCGAGCTCTGGAAACACCATATATTTT
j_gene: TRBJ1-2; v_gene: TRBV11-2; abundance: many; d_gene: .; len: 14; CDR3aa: CASSWGQRNYGYTF; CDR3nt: TGTGCCAGCAGCTGGGGACAACGAAACTATGGCTACACCTTC
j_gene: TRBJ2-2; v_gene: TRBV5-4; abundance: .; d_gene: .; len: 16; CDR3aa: CASSLSRGANTGELFF; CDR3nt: TGTGCCAGCAGCTTAAGCAGGGGCGCGAACACCGGGGAGCTGTTTTTT
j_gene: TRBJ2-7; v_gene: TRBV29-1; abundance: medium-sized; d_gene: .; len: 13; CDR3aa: CSVSPRAGFEQYF; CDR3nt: TGCAGCGTTTCGCCCCGTGCGGGGTTTGAGCAGTACTTC
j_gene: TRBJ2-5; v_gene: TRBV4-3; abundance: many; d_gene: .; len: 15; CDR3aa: CASSQGSRAQETQYF; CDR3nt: TGCGCCAGCAGCCAAGGAAGCAGAGCCCAAGAGACCCAGTACTTC
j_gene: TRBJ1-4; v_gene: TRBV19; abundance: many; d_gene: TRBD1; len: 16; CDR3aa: CASRETGGMVAEKLFF; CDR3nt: TGTGCCAGTAGGGAGACAGGGGGAATGGTTGCTGAAAAACTGTTTTTT
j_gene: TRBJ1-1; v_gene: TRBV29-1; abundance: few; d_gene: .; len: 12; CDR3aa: CSVVTDRTEAFF; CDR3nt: TGCAGCGTTGTTACGGACAGAACTGAAGCTTTCTTT
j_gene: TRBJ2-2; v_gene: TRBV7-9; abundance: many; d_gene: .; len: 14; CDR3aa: CASSSPGSDGELFF; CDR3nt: TGTGCCAGCAGCTCCCCCGGGAGCGACGGGGAGCTGTTTTTT
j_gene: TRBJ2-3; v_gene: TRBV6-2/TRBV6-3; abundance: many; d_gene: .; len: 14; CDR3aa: CASSPPGGLATQYF; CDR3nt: TGTGCCAGCAGTCCTCCCGGGGGATTGGCTACGCAGTATTTT
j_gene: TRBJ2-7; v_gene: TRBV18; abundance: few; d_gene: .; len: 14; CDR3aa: CASSPLGLGYEQYF; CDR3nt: TGTGCCAGCTCACCACTTGGACTCGGCTACGAGCAGTACTTC
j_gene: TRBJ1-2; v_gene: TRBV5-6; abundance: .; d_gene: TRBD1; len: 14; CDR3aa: CASSWRDRGGGYTF; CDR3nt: TGTGCCAGCAGCTGGAGAGACAGGGGCGGAGGCTACACCTTC
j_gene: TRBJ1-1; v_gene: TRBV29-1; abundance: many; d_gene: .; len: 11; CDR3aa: CSVDEGPRAFF; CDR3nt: TGCAGCGTCGACGAAGGGCCGAGAGCTTTCTTT
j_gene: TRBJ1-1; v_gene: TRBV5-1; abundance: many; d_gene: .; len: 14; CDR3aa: CASSSLTANTEAFF; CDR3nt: TGCGCCAGCAGCTCGCTGACAGCTAACACTGAAGCTTTCTTT
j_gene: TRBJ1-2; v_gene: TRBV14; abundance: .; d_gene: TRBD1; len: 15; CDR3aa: CASSGGTGLFYGYTF; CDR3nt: TGTGCCAGCAGCGGAGGGACAGGCCTCTTCTATGGCTACACCTTC
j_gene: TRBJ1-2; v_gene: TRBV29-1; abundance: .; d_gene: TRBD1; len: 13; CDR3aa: CSVGQGANYGYTF; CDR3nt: TGCAGCGTTGGACAGGGTGCTAACTATGGCTACACCTTC
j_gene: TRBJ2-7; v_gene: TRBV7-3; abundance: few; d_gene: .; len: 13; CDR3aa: CASSFGRTYEQYF; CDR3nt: TGTGCCAGCAGCTTTGGCAGAACCTACGAGCAGTACTTC
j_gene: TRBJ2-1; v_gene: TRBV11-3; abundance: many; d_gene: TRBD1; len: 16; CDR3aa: CASSSLDRGPVNEQFF; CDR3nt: TGTGCCAGCAGCTCCCTGGACAGGGGGCCAGTCAATGAGCAGTTCTTC
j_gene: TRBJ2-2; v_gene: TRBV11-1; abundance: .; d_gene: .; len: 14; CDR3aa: CASSRDGNTGELFF; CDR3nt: TGTGCCAGCAGTCGGGACGGCAACACCGGGGAGCTGTTTTTT
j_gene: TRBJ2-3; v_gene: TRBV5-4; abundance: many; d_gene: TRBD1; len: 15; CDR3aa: CASSSTGARTDTQYF; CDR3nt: TGTGCCAGCAGCTCGACAGGGGCACGCACAGATACGCAGTATTTT
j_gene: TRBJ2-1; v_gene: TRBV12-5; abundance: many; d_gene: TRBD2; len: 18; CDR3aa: CASGSGPTGGRPYNEQFF; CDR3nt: TGTGCTAGTGGTTCCGGCCCCACGGGGGGGCGGCCCTACAATGAGCAGTTCTTC